This TCR beta chain came from a study of cytomegalovirus exposure and HLA in healthy donors. Study as a whole: Among several hundred genotyped donors, around 80% fell in the Caucasian-associated ancestry cluster.

Broader study findings: Researchers counted around 170 TCR beta chains as cytomegalovirus-associated.

Only one count was recorded for this clone. As yet, its antigen is unknown. The junction departs from the called germline gene at one end, perhaps through a read error. Primers for the PCR totalled 60 Vbeta and 13 Jbeta. Generated by immunoSEQ multiplex PCR, the TCRdb table keeps only in-frame clones and is missing some. This repertoire shows 150,000 to 200,000 clones, less than 85% found once; its top ten account for 4.5% to 5.5%. These donors, healthy bone marrow donors, were studied. The sequenced sample was PBMCs. This sequence was found in a man aged 18 to 29 in good health and CMV-seronegative.

CDR3 bases: TGTTCCAGCAGCACGAGCGGGAATACCTACGAGCAGTACTTC. Protein product: CSSSTSGNTYEQYF. The chain links TRBV7-9 to TRBJ2-7, with 7 bases identical to TRBD2. CDR3 length: 14 amino acids. The V gene's germline CDR1 is SEHNR and CDR2 FQNEAQ (reference sequence).